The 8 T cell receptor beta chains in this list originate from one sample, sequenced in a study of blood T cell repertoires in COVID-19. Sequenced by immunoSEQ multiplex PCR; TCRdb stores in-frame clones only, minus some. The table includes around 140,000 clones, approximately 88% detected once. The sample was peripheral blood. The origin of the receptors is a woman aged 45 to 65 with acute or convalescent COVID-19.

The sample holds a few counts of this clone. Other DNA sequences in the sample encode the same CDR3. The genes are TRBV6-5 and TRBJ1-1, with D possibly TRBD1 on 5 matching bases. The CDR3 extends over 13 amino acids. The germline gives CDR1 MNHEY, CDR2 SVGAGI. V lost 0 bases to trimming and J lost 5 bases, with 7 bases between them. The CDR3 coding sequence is TGTGCCAGCAGTTACTCCGGGGGAACTGAAGCTTTCTTT. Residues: CASSYSGGTEAFF.

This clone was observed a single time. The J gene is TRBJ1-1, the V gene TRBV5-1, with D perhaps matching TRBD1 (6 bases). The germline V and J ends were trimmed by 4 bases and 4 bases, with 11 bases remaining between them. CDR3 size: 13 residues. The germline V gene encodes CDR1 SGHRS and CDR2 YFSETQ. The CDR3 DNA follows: TGCGCCAGCAGCATACAGGGTGTCACTGAAGCTTTCTTT. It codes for CASSIQGVTEAFF.

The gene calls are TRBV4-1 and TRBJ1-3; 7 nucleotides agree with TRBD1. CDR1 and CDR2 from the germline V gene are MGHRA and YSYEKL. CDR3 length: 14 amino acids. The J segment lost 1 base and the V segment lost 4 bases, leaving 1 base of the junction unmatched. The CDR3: CASSPGGSGNTIYF. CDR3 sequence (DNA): TGCGCCAGCAGCCCAGGGGGTTCTGGAAACACCATATATTTT.

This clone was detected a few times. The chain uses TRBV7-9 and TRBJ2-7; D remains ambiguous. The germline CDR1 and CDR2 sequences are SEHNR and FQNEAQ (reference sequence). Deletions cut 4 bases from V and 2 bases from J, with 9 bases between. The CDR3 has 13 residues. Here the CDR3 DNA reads TGTGCCAGCAGCTCGAGCCCTACCTACGAGCAGTACTTC. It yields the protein CASSSSPTYEQYF.

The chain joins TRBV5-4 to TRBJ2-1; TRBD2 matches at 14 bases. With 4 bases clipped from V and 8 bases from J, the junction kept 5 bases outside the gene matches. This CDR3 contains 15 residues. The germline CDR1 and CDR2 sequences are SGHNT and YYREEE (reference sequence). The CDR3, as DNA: TGTGCCAGCAGCCCGGGGACTAGCGGGGGTCATGAGCAGTTCTTC. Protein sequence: CASSPGTSGGHEQFF.

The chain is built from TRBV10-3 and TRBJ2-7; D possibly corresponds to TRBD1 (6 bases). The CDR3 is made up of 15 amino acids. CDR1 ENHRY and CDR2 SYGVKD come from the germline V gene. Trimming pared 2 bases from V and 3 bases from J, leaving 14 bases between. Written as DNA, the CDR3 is TGTGCCATCAGTGAGGGGGTAGCCAGGGGCTACGAGCAGTACTTC. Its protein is CAISEGVARGYEQYF.

The CDR3 reads CASSYQFQETQYF. The CDR3 DNA follows: TGTGCCAGCAGCTATCAATTCCAAGAGACCCAGTACTTC. The gene calls are TRBV6-5 and TRBJ2-5; D is ambiguous. The germline V gene encodes CDR1 MNHEY and CDR2 SVGAGI. V lost 6 bases and J 1 base, leaving 9 bases between the germline ends. The CDR3 length is 13 residues.

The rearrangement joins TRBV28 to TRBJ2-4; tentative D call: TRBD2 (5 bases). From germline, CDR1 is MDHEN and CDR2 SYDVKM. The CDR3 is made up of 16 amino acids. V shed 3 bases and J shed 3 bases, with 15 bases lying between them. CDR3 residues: CASSLPPRAGKNIQYF. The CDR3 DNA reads TGTGCCAGCAGTTTGCCCCCAAGGGCGGGCAAAAACATTCAGTACTTC.